This T cell receptor (beta chain) derives from a study of shared clonotypes between healthy human individuals (dated by TCRdb to the early 2020s). A note on the overall study: The cohort included a few men and a couple of women between 18 and 49 years of age. For each donor, CD4 naive and CD4 memory were each run on three plates, CD8 naive on two plates, and CD8 memory on one plate. Blood TCR repertoires of five healthy adults were deeply sequenced to estimate repertoire size and the extent of clonotype sharing between individuals. Different laboratories and diverse techniques were used to prepare libraries and sequence TCR repertoires, to increase sequencing depth and limit assay-specific biases. Each donor's leukapheresis produced roughly between roughly 0.85 and 9.5 billion PBMCs.

CDR1 and CDR2, per the germline V gene, are MNHNS and SASEGT. The V end gives up 6 bases and the J end 0 bases, leaving 6 bases in the junction not matched to a gene. The CDR3 holds 15 amino acids from the cysteine to the phenylalanine. Just CDR3 DNA is preserved here, 45 bases in frame from base 1. Using the deep immunoSEQ assay, TCR CDR3 regions were amplified from genomic DNA by multiplex PCR. For each cell subset, the extracted genomic DNA was distributed evenly across all wells of several immunoSEQ 96-well plates, and each plate served as one replicate. For sorted subsets, 200 ng of genomic DNA, equivalent to 25,000 to 35,000 T cell genomes, went into each replicate PCR. Purified libraries were quantified with a Qubit 3.0 fluorometer, sized on a Bioanalyzer 2100, and re-quantified with the KAPA Library Quantification kit. Every immunoSEQ 96-well plate was sequenced on a separate single-read 150-cycle Illumina NextSeq 550 flow cell. Under the source paper's analysis protocol: Because the immunoSEQ output held only junctional sequences and lacked quality scores, the filtering could not match the filtering applied to full-length reads. To assign V/J genes and CDR3, sequences were annotated using PyIR, a Python wrapper for IgBLAST v1.9, with IMGT germline references. Any read was removed if the V/J assignment was weak (E-value above 1e-6), the CDR3 was missing, or the read contained stop codons, out-of-frame junctions, or ambiguous translated residues. V3J clonotypes were defined as sequences sharing an identical inferred V gene, J gene, and CDR3 amino acid sequence. To compute the percentage overlap between repertoires, the number of shared unique clonotypes was divided by the size of the smaller repertoire. Richness of each repertoire was evaluated using RTK rarefaction, the Chao1 estimator, and Recon v2.1 estimates of unobserved clonotypes. Generation probabilities for all TCRbeta clonotypes obtained by the gDNA method from a handful of donors were computed using OLGA. TCRdb's version of the immuneACCESS table is confined to in-frame rearrangements and falls short of the full clone set. An unresolved V gene accounts for under half of the shortfall where checked; the remainder is of unknown origin. That table is the source of V, J and clone size, and D and trimming were worked out from the DNA. The sample table lists 1,500,000 or so clones, 98% to 99% of them with a count of one. About 0.4% of the sample lies in the top ten.

Healthy HIV-negative adults with no recently reported acute infections or vaccinations were included as donors. Every donor was a Caucasian adult living in Nashville, Tennessee, USA. Magnetic negative selection was used to enrich CD4+ T cells, after which naive cells were positively selected on CD45RA and the negative fraction became the memory subset. After blood collection by leukapheresis, PBMCs were isolated using Ficoll-Histopaque density gradient centrifugation and then cryopreserved in the vapor phase of liquid nitrogen. Analytical flow cytometry was used to check the purity and quantity of each magnetically sorted T cell population. From each sorted fraction, genomic DNA was isolated and quantified by UV absorbance on a Nanodrop 2000c. Overall results and qualifications from the work: Compared with non-shared clonotypes, clonotypes shared by all four sorted-subset donors had higher generation probabilities. Because the study included only a small number of donors, the genetic and exposure-history diversity represented was limited. Incomplete sequencing was indicated by rarefaction of sorted-subset datasets, despite the large sequencing depth. Sampling was restricted to blood, and TCR repertoires in tissue are likely to differ from TCR repertoires in blood. Sharing across a handful of donors was observed for about 5% of naive CD4, less than 4% of naive CD8, 2.3% of memory CD4, and roughly 0.4% of memory CD8 clonotypes. Pairwise subsampling indicated that sequencing depth was expected to affect the degree of clonotype sharing among donors. Estimated clonotype richness was generally larger for naive than for memory subsets.

For this clone: Its binding antigen is unknown. The input lacks base qualities; no much larger clone sits a single base away.

The clonotype comes from a man between 25 and 39 years old in good health. Sequenced material: naive CD4+ T cells sorted from blood. Reading the label with the study, this specimen's cell subset or site is: CD45RA+ positively selected. This receptor chain uses TRBV6-1 and TRBJ2-5; 8 middle bases align to TRBD1. CDR3 protein: CASRPWTGYQETQYF. The sequenced DNA is TGTGCCAGCAGACCCTGGACAGGGTACCAAGAGACCCAGTACTTC.